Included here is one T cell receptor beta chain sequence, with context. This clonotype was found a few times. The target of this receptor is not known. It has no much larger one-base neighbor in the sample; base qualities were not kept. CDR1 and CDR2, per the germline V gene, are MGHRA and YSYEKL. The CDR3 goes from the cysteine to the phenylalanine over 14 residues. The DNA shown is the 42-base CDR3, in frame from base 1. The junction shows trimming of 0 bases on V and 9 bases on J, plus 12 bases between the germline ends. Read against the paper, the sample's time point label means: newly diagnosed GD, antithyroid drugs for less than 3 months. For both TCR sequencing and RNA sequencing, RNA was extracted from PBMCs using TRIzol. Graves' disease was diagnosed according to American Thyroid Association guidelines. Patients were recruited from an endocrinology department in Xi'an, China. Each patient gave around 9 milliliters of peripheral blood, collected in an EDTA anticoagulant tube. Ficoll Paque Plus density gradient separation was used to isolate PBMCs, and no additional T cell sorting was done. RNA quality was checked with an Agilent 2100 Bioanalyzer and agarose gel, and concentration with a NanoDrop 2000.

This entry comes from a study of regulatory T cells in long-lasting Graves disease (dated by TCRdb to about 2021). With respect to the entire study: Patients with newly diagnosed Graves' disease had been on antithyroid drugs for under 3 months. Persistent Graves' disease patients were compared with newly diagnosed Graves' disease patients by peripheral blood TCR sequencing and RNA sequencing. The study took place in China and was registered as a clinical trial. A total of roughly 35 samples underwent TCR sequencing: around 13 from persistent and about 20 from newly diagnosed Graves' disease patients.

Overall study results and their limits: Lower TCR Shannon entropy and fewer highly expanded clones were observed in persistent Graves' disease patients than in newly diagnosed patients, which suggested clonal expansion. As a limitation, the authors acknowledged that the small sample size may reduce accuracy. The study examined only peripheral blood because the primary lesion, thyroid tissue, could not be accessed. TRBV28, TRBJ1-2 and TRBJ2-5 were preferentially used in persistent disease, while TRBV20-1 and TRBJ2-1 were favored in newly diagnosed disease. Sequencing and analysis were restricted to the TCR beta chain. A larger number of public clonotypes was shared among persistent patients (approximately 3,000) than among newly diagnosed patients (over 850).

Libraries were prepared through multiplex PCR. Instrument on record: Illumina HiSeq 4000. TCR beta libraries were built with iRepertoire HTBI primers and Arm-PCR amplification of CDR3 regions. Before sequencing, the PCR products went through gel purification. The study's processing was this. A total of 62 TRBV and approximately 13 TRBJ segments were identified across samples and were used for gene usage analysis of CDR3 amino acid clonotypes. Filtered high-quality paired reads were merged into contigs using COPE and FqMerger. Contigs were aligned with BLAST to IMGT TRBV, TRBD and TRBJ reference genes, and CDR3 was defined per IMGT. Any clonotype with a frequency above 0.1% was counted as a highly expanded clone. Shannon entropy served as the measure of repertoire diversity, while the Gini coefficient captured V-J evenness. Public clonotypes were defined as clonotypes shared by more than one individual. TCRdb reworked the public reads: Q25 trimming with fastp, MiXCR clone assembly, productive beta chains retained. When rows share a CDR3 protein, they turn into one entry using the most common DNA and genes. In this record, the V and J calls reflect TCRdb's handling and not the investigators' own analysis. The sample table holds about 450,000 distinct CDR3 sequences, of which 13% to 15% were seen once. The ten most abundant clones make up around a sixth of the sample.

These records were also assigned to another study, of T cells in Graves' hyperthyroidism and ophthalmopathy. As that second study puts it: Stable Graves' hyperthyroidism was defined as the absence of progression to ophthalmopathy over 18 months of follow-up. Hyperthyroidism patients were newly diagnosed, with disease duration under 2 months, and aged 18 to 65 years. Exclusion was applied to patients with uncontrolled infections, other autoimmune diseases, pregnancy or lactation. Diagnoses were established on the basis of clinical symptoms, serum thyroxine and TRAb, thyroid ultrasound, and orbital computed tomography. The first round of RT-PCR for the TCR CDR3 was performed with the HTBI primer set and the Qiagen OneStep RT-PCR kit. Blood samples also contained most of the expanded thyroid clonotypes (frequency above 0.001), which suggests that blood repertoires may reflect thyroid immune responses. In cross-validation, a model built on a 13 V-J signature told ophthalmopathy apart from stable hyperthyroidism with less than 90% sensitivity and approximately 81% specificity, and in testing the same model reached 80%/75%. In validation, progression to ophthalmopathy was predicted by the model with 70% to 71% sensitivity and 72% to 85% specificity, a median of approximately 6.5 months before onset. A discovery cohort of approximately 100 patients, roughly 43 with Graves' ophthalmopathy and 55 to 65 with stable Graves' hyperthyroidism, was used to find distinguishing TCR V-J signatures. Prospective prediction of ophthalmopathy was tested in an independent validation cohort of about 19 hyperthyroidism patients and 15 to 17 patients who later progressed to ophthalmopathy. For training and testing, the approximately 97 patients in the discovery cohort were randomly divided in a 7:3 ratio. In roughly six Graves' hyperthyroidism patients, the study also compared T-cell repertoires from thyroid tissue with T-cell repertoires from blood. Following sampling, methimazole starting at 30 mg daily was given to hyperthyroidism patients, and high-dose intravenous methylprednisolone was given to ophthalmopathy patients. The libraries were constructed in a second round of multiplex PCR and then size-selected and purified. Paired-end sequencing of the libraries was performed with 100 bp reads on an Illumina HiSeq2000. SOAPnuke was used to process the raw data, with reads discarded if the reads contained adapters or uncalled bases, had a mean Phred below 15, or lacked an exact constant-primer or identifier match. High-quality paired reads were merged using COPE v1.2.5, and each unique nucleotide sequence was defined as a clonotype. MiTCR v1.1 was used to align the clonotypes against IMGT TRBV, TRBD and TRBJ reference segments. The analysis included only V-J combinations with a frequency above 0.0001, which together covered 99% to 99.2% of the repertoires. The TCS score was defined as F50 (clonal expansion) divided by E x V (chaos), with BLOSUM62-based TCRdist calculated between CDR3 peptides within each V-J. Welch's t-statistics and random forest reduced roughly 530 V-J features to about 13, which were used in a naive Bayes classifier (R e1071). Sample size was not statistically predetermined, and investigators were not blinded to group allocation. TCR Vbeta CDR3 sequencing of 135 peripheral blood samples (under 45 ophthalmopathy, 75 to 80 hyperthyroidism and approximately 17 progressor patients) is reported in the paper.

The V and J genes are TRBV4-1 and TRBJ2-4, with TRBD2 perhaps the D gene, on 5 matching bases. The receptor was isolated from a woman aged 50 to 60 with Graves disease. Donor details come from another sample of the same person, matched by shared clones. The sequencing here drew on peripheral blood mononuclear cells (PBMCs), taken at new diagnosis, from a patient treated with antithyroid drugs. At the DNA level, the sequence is TGCGCCAGCAGCCAAGAGGAACTAGAAGGCATTCAGTACTTC. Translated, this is CASSQEELEGIQYF.